Listed below are T cell receptor beta chains from one sample, sequenced in a study of OX40 agonist ivuxolimab in advanced cancers. Produced via immunoSEQ multiplex PCR; TCRdb's table is partial and in-frame only. The data hold under 85,000 clones, with less than 90% observed a single time. Here the sequenced sample was CD4+ or CD8+ T cells sorted from blood, taken in a trial of the OX40 agonist ivuxolimab. These receptor sequences come from an adult with an advanced solid tumor such as melanoma, head and neck, liver or kidney cancer. CDR3s leave out the opening cysteine and the closing phenylalanine or tryptophan. Each record gives: V gene, J gene, CDR3 protein.

V: TRBV28
J: TRBJ1-2
CDR3: ASSLIRGGGYGYT

V: TRBV21-1
J: TRBJ1-3
CDR3: ASSKDRGKVRPLSGNTIY

V: TRBV18
J: TRBJ2-5
CDR3: ASSPRTGEGLY

V: TRBV19
J: TRBJ1-6
CDR3: ASTRRGINSPLH

V: TRBV30
J: TRBJ1-3
CDR3: AWVRDSFGNTIY

V: TRBV5-1
J: TRBJ2-3
CDR3: ASTRTPGLTDTQY

V: TRBV11-2
J: TRBJ2-3
CDR3: ASSLGAARTDTQY

V: TRBV29-1
J: TRBJ1-2
CDR3: SVQWDSLYGYT

V: TRBV7-3
J: TRBJ2-1
CDR3: ASSLFGTSGRAYNEQF

V: TRBV7-2
J: TRBJ2-7
CDR3: ASSTQGYEQY

V: TRBV19
J: TRBJ2-1
CDR3: ASSADREGYNEQF

V: TRBV7-8
J: TRBJ2-5
CDR3: ASSLIIQGQETQY

V: TRBV7-6
J: TRBJ1-6
CDR3: ASSGQGGAVWALH

V: TRBV6-4
J: TRBJ2-3
CDR3: ASSAELADTQY

V: TRBV18
J: TRBJ2-5
CDR3: ASSPPGWAGGEETQY

V: TRBV21-1
J: TRBJ1-1
CDR3: ASSKVLDTEAF

V: TRBV5-1
J: TRBJ2-3
CDR3: ASNTGTGPTDTQY

V: TRBV2
J: TRBJ1-1
CDR3: ASTSNTEAF

V: TRBV11-2
J: TRBJ1-3
CDR3: ASSSTGGVSGNTIY

V: TRBV27
J: TRBJ2-7
CDR3: ASRFKGSEQY

V: TRBV28
J: TRBJ1-4
CDR3: ASSLGITNEKLF

V: TRBV7-8
J: -
CDR3: ASSVGQAYEQY

V: TRBV29-1
J: TRBJ2-7
CDR3: SVTGTGINYEQY

V: TRBV7-3
J: TRBJ1-1
CDR3: ASSLGPADPEAF

V: TRBV29-1
J: TRBJ2-3
CDR3: SVGQVYGPSDTQY

V: TRBV27
J: TRBJ1-1
CDR3: ASSPRRGWNTEAF

V: TRBV28
J: TRBJ1-2
CDR3: ASSFDYGYT

V: TRBV5-1
J: TRBJ2-4
CDR3: ASSLWSGGGRNIQY

V: TRBV5-6
J: TRBJ2-5
CDR3: ASSFGRTGTYQETQY

V: TRBV7-2
J: TRBJ1-5
CDR3: ASSLAPFQPQH

V: TRBV5-1
J: TRBJ1-1
CDR3: ASSLDRGLNTEAF

V: TRBV18
J: TRBJ1-4
CDR3: ASSLRDRVNEKLF

V: TRBV10-3
J: TRBJ1-6
CDR3: AIRGQGNNSPLH

V: TRBV5-4
J: TRBJ2-2
CDR3: ASSRPGGSNTGELF

V: TRBV7-2
J: TRBJ2-7
CDR3: ASSFYTSGSYEQY

V: TRBV7-9
J: TRBJ1-1
CDR3: ASSLETPMNTEAF

V: TRBV5-6
J: TRBJ1-3
CDR3: ASSPRRVGTGNTIY

V: TRBV15
J: TRBJ1-6
CDR3: ATSRDKGYNSPLH

V: TRBV9
J: TRBJ1-2
CDR3: ASSLGYT

V: TRBV14
J: TRBJ2-7
CDR3: ASSLLQKQY

V: TRBV5-4
J: TRBJ1-1
CDR3: ASSSRTGGGNTEAF